Presented here are 8 T cell receptor beta chains from one specimen sequenced in a study of CD8 T cells in Susac syndrome. The RNA, about 0.45 to 1 ug, was put through reverse transcription using random hexamers. Using its own MiXCR run on the immunoSEQ multiplex PCR reads, TCRdb lists one record per CDR3 protein. The table has about 180,000 distinct CDR3 sequences, around 94% seen once; the top ten hold around 0.11%. The sample consisted of CD4+ T cells from PBMCs. These receptors were collected from a human donor with Susac syndrome.

This sequence joins TRBV2 and TRBJ1-5; D uncertain. Trimming removed 6 bases from V and 6 bases from J, with 9 bases in between. The length of the CDR3 is 12 residues. Germline values: CDR1 SNHLY, CDR2 FYNNEI. The chain's CDR3 is CASRSEGQPQHF. Here the CDR3 DNA reads TGTGCCAGCAGATCGGAGGGTCAGCCCCAGCATTTT. Together with reference TRBV2 and TRBJ1-5, the CDR3 gives the full variable domain: EPEVTQTPSHQVTQMGQEVILRCVPISNHLYFYWYRQILGQKVEFLVSFYNNEISEKSEIFDDQFSVERPDGSNFTLKIRSTKLEDSAMYFCASRSEGQPQHFGDGTRLSIL.

In nucleotides, the CDR3 is TGTGCCAGCTCGGCAGGGAACACTGAAGCTTTCTTT. Translated, it gives CASSAGNTEAFF. The rearrangement links TRBV18 to TRBJ1-1; D not certain. Trimming stripped 6 bases from V and 1 base from J, with 6 bases between. This CDR3 spans 12 amino acids. From germline, CDR1 is KGHSH and CDR2 LQKENI.

The genes are TRBV25-1 and TRBJ1-1; TRBD1 aligns across 12 bases. Germline CDR1 reads MGHDK; CDR2 reads SYGVNS. The V gene end was trimmed by 3 bases and the J gene end by 8 bases; junction bases not matched to a gene: 7. This CDR3 comprises 15 residues. CDR3 residues: CASSDLGQGASEAFF. CDR3 DNA sequence: TGTGCCAGCAGTGACCTGGGACAGGGGGCAAGCGAAGCTTTCTTT.

This clonotype was recorded only once. The rearrangement uses TRBV6-5 and TRBJ2-7; D ambiguous. Germline CDR1 is MNHEY and CDR2 is SVGAGI. The V end lost 3 bases, the J end lost 0 bases, and 9 bases lay between the germline ends. The CDR3 is 14 residues long. The CDR3 loop reads CASSYIHNSYEQYF. In nucleotides, the CDR3 is TGTGCCAGCAGTTATATACATAACTCCTACGAGCAGTACTTC.

The V and J genes are TRBV5-1 and TRBJ1-2, with D perhaps matching TRBD1 (5 bases). The CDR3 sequence is 14 residues long. The germline V and J ends were trimmed by 0 bases and 8 bases, with 14 bases remaining between them. Per germline, CDR1 SGHRS and CDR2 YFSETQ. CDR3 nucleotide sequence: TGCGCCAGCAGCTTGGGTTCAGGGACCGGAGGCTACACCTTC. Its translation: CASSLGSGTGGYTF.

The rearrangement joins TRBV18 to TRBJ2-2, with TRBD2 as a possible D gene (6 bases). The CDR3 is 14 amino acids. V lost 3 bases, J lost 3 bases, and 8 bases lay in between. Germline-derived CDR1 and CDR2 are KGHSH and LQKENI. In DNA form, the CDR3 reads TGTGCCAGCTCACCGGGGGGAGACACCGGGGAGCTGTTTTTT. Its translation is CASSPGGDTGELFF.

This chain links TRBV6-5 with TRBJ1-1; no reliable D call. The germline CDR1 and CDR2 sequences are MNHEY and SVGAGI. Trimming stripped 7 bases from V and 11 bases from J, with 11 bases between. The CDR3 consists of 10 residues. In DNA form, the CDR3 reads TGTGCCAGCAAAGGCATCCGGGCTTTCTTT. Translating gives CASKGIRAFF.

The chain recombines TRBV24-1 with TRBJ2-2; no reliable D call. Trimming took 6 bases from V and 2 from J, leaving 9 bases between them. Germline V CDR1 and CDR2: KGHDR, SFDVKD. The CDR3 contains 14 residues. The CDR3 sequence: CATSPVGNTGELFF. The CDR3 DNA reads as TGTGCCACCAGTCCCGTGGGAAACACCGGGGAGCTGTTTTTT.